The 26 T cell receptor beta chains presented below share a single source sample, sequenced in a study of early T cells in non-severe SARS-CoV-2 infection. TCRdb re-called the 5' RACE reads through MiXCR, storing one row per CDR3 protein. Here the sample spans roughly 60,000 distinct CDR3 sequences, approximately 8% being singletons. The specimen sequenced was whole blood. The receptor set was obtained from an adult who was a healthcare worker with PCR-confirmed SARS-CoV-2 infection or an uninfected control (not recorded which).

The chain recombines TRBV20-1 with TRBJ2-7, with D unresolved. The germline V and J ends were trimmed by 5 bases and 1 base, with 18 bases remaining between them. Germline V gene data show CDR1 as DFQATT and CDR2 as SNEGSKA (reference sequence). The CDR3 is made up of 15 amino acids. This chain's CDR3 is CSAGSERAGSYEQYF. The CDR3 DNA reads TGCAGTGCTGGGTCAGAACGAGCAGGTTCCTACGAGCAGTACTTC.

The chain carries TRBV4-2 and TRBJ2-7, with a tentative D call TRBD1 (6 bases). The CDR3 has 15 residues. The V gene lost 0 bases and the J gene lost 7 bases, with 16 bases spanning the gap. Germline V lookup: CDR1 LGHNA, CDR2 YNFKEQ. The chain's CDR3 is CASSQDLSGHREQYF. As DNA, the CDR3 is TGTGCCAGCAGCCAAGATCTTTCGGGACACCGGGAGCAGTACTTC.

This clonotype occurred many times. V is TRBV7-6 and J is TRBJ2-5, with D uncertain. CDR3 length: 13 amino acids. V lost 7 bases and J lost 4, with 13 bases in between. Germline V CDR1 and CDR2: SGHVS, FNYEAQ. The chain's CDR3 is CASTGASGETQYF. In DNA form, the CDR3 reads TGTGCCAGCACCGGAGCCTCCGGAGAGACCCAGTACTTC.

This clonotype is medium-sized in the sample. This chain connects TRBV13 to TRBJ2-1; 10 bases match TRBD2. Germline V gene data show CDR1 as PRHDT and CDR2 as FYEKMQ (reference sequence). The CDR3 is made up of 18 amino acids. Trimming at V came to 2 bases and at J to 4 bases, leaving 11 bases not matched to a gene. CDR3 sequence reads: CASSLPGLAGAGYNEQFF. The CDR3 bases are TGTGCCAGCAGCTTACCGGGGCTAGCGGGAGCGGGTTACAATGAGCAGTTCTTC.

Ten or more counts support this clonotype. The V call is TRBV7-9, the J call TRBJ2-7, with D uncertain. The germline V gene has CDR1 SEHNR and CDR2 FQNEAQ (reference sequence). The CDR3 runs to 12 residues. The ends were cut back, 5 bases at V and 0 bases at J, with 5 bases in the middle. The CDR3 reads CASSRNSYEQYF. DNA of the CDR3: TGTGCCAGCAGCCGGAACTCCTACGAGCAGTACTTC.

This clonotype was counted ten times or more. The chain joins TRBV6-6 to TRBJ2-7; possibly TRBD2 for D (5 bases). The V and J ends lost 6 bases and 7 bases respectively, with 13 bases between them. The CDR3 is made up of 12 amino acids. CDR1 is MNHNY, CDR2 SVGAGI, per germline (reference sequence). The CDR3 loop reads CASSPLEGEQYF. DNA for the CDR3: TGTGCCAGCAGCCCGCTCGAGGGTGAGCAGTACTTC.

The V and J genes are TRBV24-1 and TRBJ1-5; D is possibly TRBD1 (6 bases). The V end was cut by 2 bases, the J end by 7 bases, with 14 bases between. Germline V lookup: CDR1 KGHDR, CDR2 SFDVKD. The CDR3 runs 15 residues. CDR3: CATSDSTGIRQPQHF. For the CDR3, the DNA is TGTGCCACCAGTGATTCCACAGGGATTAGGCAGCCCCAGCATTTT.

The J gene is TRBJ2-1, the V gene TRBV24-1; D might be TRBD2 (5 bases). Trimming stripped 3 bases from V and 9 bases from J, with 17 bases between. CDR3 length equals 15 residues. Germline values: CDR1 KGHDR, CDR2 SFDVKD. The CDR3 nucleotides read TGTGCCACCAGTGATCCGGGATCCCCCGGTGGTGAGCAGTTCTTC. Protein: CATSDPGSPGGEQFF.

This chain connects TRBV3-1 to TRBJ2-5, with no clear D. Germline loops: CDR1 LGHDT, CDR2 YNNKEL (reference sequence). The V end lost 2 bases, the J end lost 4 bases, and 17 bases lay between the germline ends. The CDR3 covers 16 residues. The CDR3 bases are TGTGCCAGCAGCCAATCCCTTGTGATGGTAACAGAGACCCAGTACTTC. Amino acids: CASSQSLVMVTETQYF.

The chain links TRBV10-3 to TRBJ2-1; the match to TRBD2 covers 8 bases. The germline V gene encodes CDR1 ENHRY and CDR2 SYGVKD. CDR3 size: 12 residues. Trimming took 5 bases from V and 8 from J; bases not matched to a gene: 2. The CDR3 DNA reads TGTGCCATCAGTCCAGCGGGAGATGAGCAGTTCTTC. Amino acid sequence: CAISPAGDEQFF.

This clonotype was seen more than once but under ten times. CDR3 nucleotides: TGTGCCAGCAGCCAAGATGACGGGGTCCCCACCTACGAGCAGTACTTC. Encoded protein: CASSQDDGVPTYEQYF. The chain links TRBV3-1 to TRBJ2-7; a weak D match, TRBD2 (5 bases). The germline CDR1 and CDR2 sequences are LGHDT and YNNKEL (reference sequence). The CDR3 covers 16 residues. V was shortened by 0 bases and J by 2 bases, with 14 bases between the two germline ends.

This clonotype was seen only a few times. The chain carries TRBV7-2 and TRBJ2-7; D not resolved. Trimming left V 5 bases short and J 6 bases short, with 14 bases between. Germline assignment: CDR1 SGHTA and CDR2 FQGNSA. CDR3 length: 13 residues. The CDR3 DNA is TGTGCCAGCAGCCGATCGTCCCGCCCCGAGCAGTACTTC. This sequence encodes CASSRSSRPEQYF.

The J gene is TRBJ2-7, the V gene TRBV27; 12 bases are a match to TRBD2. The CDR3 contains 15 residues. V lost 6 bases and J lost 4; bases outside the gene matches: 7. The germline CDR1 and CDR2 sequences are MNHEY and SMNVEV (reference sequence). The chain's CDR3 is CASRLSTSGRYEQYF. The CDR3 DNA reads TGTGCCAGCAGGCTCTCGACTAGCGGGAGATACGAGCAGTACTTC.

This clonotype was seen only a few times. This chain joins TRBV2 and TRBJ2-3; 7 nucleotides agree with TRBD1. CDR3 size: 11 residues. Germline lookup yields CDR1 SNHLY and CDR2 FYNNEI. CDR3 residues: CAGGQTDTQYF. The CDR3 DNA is TGTGCAGGGGGACAGACAGATACGCAGTATTTT.

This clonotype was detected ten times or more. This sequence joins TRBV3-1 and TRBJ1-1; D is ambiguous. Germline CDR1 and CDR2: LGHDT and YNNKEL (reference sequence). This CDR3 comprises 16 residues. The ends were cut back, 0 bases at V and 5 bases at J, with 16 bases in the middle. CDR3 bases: TGTGCCAGCAGCCAAGAGGGTCGCAGCCGTTGGACTGAAGCTTTCTTT. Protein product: CASSQEGRSRWTEAFF. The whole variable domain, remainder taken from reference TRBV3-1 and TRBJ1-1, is DTAVSQTPKYLVTQMGNDKSIKCEQNLGHDTMYWYKQDSKKFLKIMFSYNNKELIINETVPNRFSPKSPDKAHLNLHINSLELGDSAVYFCASSQEGRSRWTEAFFGQGTRLTVV.

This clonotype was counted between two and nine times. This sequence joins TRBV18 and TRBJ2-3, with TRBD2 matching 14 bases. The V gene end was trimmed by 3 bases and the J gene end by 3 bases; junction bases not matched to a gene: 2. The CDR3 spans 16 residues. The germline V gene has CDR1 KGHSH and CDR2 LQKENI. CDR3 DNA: TGTGCCAGCTCACCGGGACTAGCGGGAGTAACAGATACGCAGTATTTT. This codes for CASSPGLAGVTDTQYF.

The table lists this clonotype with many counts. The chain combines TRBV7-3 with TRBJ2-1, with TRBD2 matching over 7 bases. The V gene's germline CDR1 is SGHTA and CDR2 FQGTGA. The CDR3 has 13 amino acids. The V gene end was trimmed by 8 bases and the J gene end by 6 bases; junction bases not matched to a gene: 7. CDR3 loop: CASSSGPINEQFF. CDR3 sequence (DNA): TGTGCCAGCTCTAGCGGACCTATCAATGAGCAGTTCTTC. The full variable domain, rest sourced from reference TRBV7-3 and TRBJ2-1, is GAGVSQTPSNKVTEKGKYVELRCDPISGHTALYWYRQSLGQGPEFLIYFQGTGAADDSGLPNDRFFAVRPEGSVSTLKIQRTERGDSAVYLCASSSGPINEQFFGPGTRLTVL.

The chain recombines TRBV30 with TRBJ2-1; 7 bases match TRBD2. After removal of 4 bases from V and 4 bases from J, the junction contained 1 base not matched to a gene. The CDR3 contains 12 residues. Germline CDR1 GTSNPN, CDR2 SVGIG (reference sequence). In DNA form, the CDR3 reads TGTGCCTGGACTAGCGGTTACAATGAGCAGTTCTTC. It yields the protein CAWTSGYNEQFF.

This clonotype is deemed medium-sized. This chain's CDR3 is CASSFGTSQETQYF. CDR3 bases: TGTGCCAGCAGCTTCGGGACTTCCCAAGAGACCCAGTACTTC. The chain is built from TRBV7-6 and TRBJ2-5; the D gene is possibly TRBD2 (6 bases). The CDR3 sequence is 14 residues long. V was clipped by 3 bases and J by 1 base, with 9 bases between them. CDR1 is SGHVS and CDR2 is FNYEAQ in the germline V gene.

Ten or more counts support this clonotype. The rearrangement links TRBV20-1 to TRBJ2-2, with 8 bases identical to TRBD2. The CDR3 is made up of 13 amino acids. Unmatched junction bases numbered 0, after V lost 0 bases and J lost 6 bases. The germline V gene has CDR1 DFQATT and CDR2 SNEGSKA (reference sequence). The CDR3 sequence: CSAREREAGELFF. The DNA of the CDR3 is TGCAGTGCTAGAGAGCGGGAGGCCGGGGAGCTGTTTTTT.

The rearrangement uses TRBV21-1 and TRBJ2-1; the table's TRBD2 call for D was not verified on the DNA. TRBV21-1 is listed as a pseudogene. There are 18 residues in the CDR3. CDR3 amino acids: CASSKKTSTSGRADEQFF. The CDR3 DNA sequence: TGTGCCAGCAGCAAAAAAACATCGACTAGCGGGAGGGCTGATGAGCAGTTCTTC.

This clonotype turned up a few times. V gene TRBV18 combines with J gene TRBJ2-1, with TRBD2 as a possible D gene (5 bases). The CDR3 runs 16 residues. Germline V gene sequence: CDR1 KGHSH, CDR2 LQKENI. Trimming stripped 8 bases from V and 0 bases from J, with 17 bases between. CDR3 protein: CASSLYPADSYNEQFF. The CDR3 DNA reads TGTGCCAGCAGCCTTTATCCAGCGGACTCCTACAATGAGCAGTTCTTC.

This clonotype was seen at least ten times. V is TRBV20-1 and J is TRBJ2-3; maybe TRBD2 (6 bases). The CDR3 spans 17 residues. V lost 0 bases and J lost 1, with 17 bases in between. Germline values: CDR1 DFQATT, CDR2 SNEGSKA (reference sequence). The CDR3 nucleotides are TGCAGTGCTAGAGATTACGGGAGACAAGGAGGCACAGATACGCAGTATTTT. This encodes CSARDYGRQGGTDTQYF.

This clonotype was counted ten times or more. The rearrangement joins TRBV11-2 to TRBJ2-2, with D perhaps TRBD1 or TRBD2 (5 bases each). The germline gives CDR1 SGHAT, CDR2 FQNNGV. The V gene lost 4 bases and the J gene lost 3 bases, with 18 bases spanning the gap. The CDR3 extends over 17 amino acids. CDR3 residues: CASSSGAAASDTGELFF. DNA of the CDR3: TGTGCCAGCAGCTCCGGGGCAGCTGCTTCCGACACCGGGGAGCTGTTTTTT.

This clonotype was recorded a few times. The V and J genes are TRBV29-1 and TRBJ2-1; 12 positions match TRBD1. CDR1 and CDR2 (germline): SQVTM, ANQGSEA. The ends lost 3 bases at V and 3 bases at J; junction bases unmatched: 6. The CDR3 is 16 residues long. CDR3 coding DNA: TGCAGCGTTGAGGTTGGGACAGGGGGCAGCTACAATGAGCAGTTCTTC. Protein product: CSVEVGTGGSYNEQFF.

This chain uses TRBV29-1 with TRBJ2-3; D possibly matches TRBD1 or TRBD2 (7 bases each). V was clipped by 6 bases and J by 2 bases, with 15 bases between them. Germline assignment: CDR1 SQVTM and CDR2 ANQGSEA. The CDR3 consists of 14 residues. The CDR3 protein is CSVAGQLNTDTQYF. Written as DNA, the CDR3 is TGCAGCGTAGCGGGACAGCTAAACACAGATACGCAGTATTTT.